The source of this T cell receptor beta chain is a study of T cell responses to AZD1222 COVID-19 vaccine. Overall study results and limits: Females outnumbered males among donors, who were mostly white British; clonal diversity was possibly underestimated. Spike-specific TCRs gained breadth and depth after people received two AZD1222 doses.

Second-dose timings of about 4 or about 12 weeks were pooled. This clone appeared once. Its target is unknown. Data came from immunoSEQ multiplex PCR; TCRdb stores just in-frame clones and leaves some out. This sample has 120,000 to 150,000 clones; roughly nine tenths occur once, and the top ten carry under 4%. Germline CDR1 reads LGHDT; CDR2 reads YNNKEL (reference sequence). V was trimmed by 0 bases and J by 4 bases, leaving 10 bases between them. This CDR3 region has 15 residues. J is TRBJ1-3 and V is TRBV3-1 (or the pseudogene TRBV3-2); D gene uncertain. The sequence derives from an adult who received the AZD1222 COVID-19 vaccine. The sample here was peripheral blood, taken 28 days after the second AZD1222 dose. Here the CDR3 reads CASSQDLRRGNTIYF. The CDR3 nucleotides read TGTGCCAGCAGCCAAGATCTTAGGAGGGGAAACACCATATATTTT.